The present entry profiles one T cell receptor beta chain with its context. In this sample, this clone turned up once. Its antigen specificity is not known. The record has no base qualities; no much larger clone is one base away. The data derive from a study of CD8+ T cells in alopecia areata (dated by TCRdb to the late 2010s). Concerning the study at large: The treated patients, all with moderate-to-severe alopecia areata, were enrolled in an open-label pilot trial of oral tofacitinib given at 5 to 10 mg twice daily. Tofacitinib was administered for 6 to 18 months, and 6 months of follow-up off drug were then conducted to assess delayed response and recurrence. To study T cell clonal expansion in alopecia areata, the researchers applied high-throughput TCRbeta sequencing to both the C3H/HeJ mouse model and human patients. On the human side, TCRbeta sequencing was run on scalp tissue and on sorted CD4+ and CD8+ peripheral blood T cells from healthy controls and from alopecia areata patients with either patchy or totalis/universalis disease. Biopsies were taken from tofacitinib-treated patients at baseline and at 4 and 24 weeks of treatment, and a later scalp biopsy was taken in several of the tofacitinib-treated patients. Clonality in the scalp was compared among normal scalp (n=4), patchy alopecia areata scalp (n=8), and alopecia totalis/universalis scalp (n=8). RNA was obtained with the PAXgene miRNA kit for fixed scalp, the miRNeasy kit for PBMCs, and the RNeasy kit for mouse skin. TCRbeta CDR3 regions were amplified by immunoSEQ multiplex PCR using 35 Vbeta forward and 13 Jbeta reverse primers.

V is clipped by 4 bases and J by 6 bases, and the sequence between their germline boundaries is 10 bases long. Taken from cysteine to phenylalanine, the CDR3 has 13 residues. Only the CDR3 DNA stays, 39 bases, in frame from base 1. The germline V gene sets CDR1 to SGHRS and CDR2 to YFSETQ. Libraries were made using the immunoSEQ multiplex PCR assay. RNA was extracted from all samples and reverse transcribed into cDNA as template for TCR sequencing. SuperScript III was used to make first-strand cDNA, primed with a 2:1 mix of oligo-dT and random hexamers. Amplification bias was assessed with a synthetic immune receptor repertoire, and residual bias was removed computationally. Regarding the original processing steps: Raw reads were preprocessed to remove errors, and CDR3 was defined according to IMGT conventions as the region from the conserved cysteine to phenylalanine. Clonality was computed by normalizing Shannon entropy by log2 of the number of productive unique TCRs and subtracting the result from 1. CD4 or CD8 identity of scalp clones was inferred by cross-referencing scalp TCRbeta sequences with sorted blood CD4 and CD8 repertoires. In its TCRdb copy, this immuneACCESS table keeps in-frame sequences only and misses some clones. Where compared with another copy, unresolved V genes explain less than half of these, and the others have no known cause. V and J calls and clone size are those listed in that table; D and trimming were worked out from the DNA. This sample is represented by around 140,000 clones; more than 45% of them were singletons. The top ten hold around 6.8% of the sample.

Broader findings and caveats from the paper: Lesional scalp, especially in alopecia totalis/universalis, showed higher clonality and more expanded CD8+ clones than normal scalp, suggesting antigenic drive. Scalp TCR repertoire analysis is complicated because resident alphabeta T cells in normal human skin are also sequenced, whereas mouse skin is dominated by gammadelta T cells. Shared TCR sequences between patients were less evident than in mice, which may be partly attributable to HLA diversity in the patient population.

Peripheral blood and lesional scalp punch biopsies were obtained from patients with alopecia areata. PBMCs were separated by density centrifugation and stained for CD3, CD4 and CD8, after which CD4+ and CD8+ T cells were sorted on a FACSAria. This receptor chain uses TRBV5-1 and TRBJ1-4; confidence is insufficient to name the D gene. This sequence was found in a human donor with alopecia areata. The sample taken for sequencing was CD4+ T cells sorted from blood. The DNA sequence reads TGCGCCAGCAGCCAGGACGGCGATGAAAAACTGTTTTTT. It is translated as CASSQDGDEKLFF.